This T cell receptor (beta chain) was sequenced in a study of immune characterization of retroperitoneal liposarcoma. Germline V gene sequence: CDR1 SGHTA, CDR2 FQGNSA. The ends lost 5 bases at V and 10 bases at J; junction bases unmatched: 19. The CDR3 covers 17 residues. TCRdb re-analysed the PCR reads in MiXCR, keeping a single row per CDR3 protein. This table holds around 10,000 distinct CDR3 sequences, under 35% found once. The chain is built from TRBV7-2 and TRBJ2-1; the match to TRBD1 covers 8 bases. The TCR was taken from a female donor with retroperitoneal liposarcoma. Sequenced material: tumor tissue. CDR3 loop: CASSPRGGQGNSYEQFF. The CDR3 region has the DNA TGTGCCAGCAGCCCACGGGGCGGACAGGGCAACTCCTACGAGCAGTTCTTC.